The rows below give T cell receptor beta chains drawn from one sample of a study of blood T cell repertoires in COVID-19. Sequencing was performed with immunoSEQ multiplex PCR; in TCRdb, only in-frame clones are kept and a portion is missing. Here the sample spans about 320,000 clones, more than 70% being singletons. Sequenced: peripheral blood. These receptors were obtained from a woman aged 30 to 39 with COVID-19, enrolled during active disease. The CDR3 runs from the conserved cysteine through the conserved F or W. The order of the fields is clone size, V gene, J gene, D gene, CDR3 protein, CDR3 DNA. The D gene is left open where the match is weak. Size values are once, few and many counts, or a class for expanded clones, and some rows have none.

clone size: .
V gene: TRBV6-5
J gene: TRBJ2-5
D gene: .
CDR3 protein: CASSYGGGRAETQYF
CDR3 DNA: TGTGCCAGCAGTTACGGAGGAGGAAGGGCAGAGACCCAGTACTTC

clone size: .
V gene: TRBV27
J gene: TRBJ2-5
D gene: TRBD2
CDR3 protein: CASSTSGGAKTQYF
CDR3 DNA: TGTGCCAGCAGTACTAGCGGGGGGGCGAAGACCCAGTACTTC

clone size: few
V gene: TRBV25-1
J gene: TRBJ1-4
D gene: .
CDR3 protein: CASSEQGLNEKLFF
CDR3 DNA: TGTGCCAGCAGTGAACAGGGGCTAAATGAAAAACTGTTTTTT

clone size: .
V gene: TRBV6-5
J gene: TRBJ1-2
D gene: TRBD1
CDR3 protein: CASSLQGGKGYGYTF
CDR3 DNA: TGTGCCAGCAGTCTCCAGGGGGGAAAAGGCTATGGCTACACCTTC

clone size: .
V gene: TRBV13
J gene: TRBJ2-1
D gene: .
CDR3 protein: CASSSPVGARGEQFF
CDR3 DNA: TGTGCCAGCAGCTCCCCGGTCGGGGCGAGGGGGGAGCAGTTCTTC

clone size: .
V gene: TRBV27
J gene: TRBJ1-6
D gene: TRBD1
CDR3 protein: CASSPGTGVSPLHF
CDR3 DNA: TGTGCCAGCAGCCCCGGGACAGGGGTTTCACCCCTCCACTTT

clone size: .
V gene: TRBV5-6
J gene: TRBJ2-7
D gene: TRBD1
CDR3 protein: CASSNWGATGDYEQYF
CDR3 DNA: TGTGCCAGCAGCAACTGGGGTGCGACAGGGGACTACGAGCAGTACTTC

clone size: few
V gene: TRBV9
J gene: TRBJ1-1
D gene: .
CDR3 protein: CASSVGHSNTEAFF
CDR3 DNA: TGTGCCAGCAGCGTAGGACACTCGAACACTGAAGCTTTCTTT

clone size: once
V gene: TRBV6-4
J gene: TRBJ1-1
D gene: .
CDR3 protein: CASSEFPGNTEAFF
CDR3 DNA: TGTGCCAGCAGTGAGTTTCCGGGTAACACTGAAGCTTTCTTT

clone size: .
V gene: TRBV2
J gene: TRBJ1-2
D gene: .
CDR3 protein: CASRVSTVGYTF
CDR3 DNA: TGTGCCAGCAGGGTTTCGACAGTCGGCTACACCTTC

clone size: .
V gene: TRBV29-1
J gene: TRBJ2-1
D gene: .
CDR3 protein: CSVEGVGGVYNEQFF
CDR3 DNA: TGCAGCGTTGAAGGGGTCGGCGGAGTTTACAATGAGCAGTTCTTC

clone size: .
V gene: TRBV30
J gene: TRBJ1-4
D gene: TRBD1
CDR3 protein: CAWGTWTGGDRNEKLFF
CDR3 DNA: TGTGCCTGGGGCACATGGACAGGGGGTGATAGGAATGAAAAACTGTTTTTT

clone size: .
V gene: TRBV10-3
J gene: TRBJ1-1
D gene: .
CDR3 protein: CAISDSASWTEGAFF
CDR3 DNA: TGTGCCATCAGTGATTCGGCTTCGTGGACAGAGGGAGCTTTCTTT

clone size: few
V gene: TRBV10-3
J gene: TRBJ2-1
D gene: TRBD2
CDR3 protein: CAISDLELAGYNEQFF
CDR3 DNA: TGTGCCATCAGTGACCTGGAACTAGCGGGGTACAATGAGCAGTTCTTC

clone size: once
V gene: TRBV5-1
J gene: TRBJ2-5
D gene: .
CDR3 protein: CASSLATAGTQYF
CDR3 DNA: TGCGCCAGCAGCTTGGCCACGGCGGGCACCCAGTACTTC

clone size: .
V gene: TRBV28
J gene: TRBJ1-4
D gene: .
CDR3 protein: CASTNTGTDRVNEKLFF
CDR3 DNA: TGTGCCAGCACCAACACAGGGACCGATCGTGTTAATGAAAAACTGTTTTTT

clone size: once
V gene: TRBV4-2
J gene: TRBJ1-6
D gene: .
CDR3 protein: CASSREDSSNSPLHF
CDR3 DNA: TGTGCCAGCAGCCGCGAGGACAGTTCTAATTCACCCCTCCACTTT

clone size: .
V gene: TRBV4-1
J gene: TRBJ2-3
D gene: .
CDR3 protein: CASSQDFNTDTQYF
CDR3 DNA: TGCGCCAGCAGCCAAGATTTCAACACAGATACGCAGTATTTT

clone size: .
V gene: TRBV7-2
J gene: TRBJ1-1
D gene: TRBD1
CDR3 protein: CASSSRTGSTVEAFF
CDR3 DNA: TGTGCCAGCAGCTCACGGACAGGAAGCACGGTTGAAGCTTTCTTT

clone size: .
V gene: TRBV6-5
J gene: TRBJ2-5
D gene: TRBD1
CDR3 protein: CASTGGLQETQYF
CDR3 DNA: TGTGCCAGCACAGGGGGCCTCCAAGAGACCCAGTACTTC

clone size: .
V gene: TRBV6-5
J gene: TRBJ2-1
D gene: TRBD1
CDR3 protein: CASGDREIYNEQFF
CDR3 DNA: TGTGCCAGCGGGGACAGGGAGATCTACAATGAGCAGTTCTTC

clone size: once
V gene: TRBV19
J gene: TRBJ2-1
D gene: TRBD2
CDR3 protein: CASSFTSGGYNEQFF
CDR3 DNA: TGTGCCAGTAGTTTTACTAGCGGGGGCTACAATGAGCAGTTCTTC

clone size: .
V gene: TRBV25-1
J gene: TRBJ2-1
D gene: .
CDR3 protein: CASSEYQRGTHNEQFF
CDR3 DNA: TGTGCCAGCAGTGAATACCAGCGCGGGACTCACAATGAGCAGTTCTTC

clone size: .
V gene: TRBV5-1
J gene: TRBJ2-1
D gene: TRBD2
CDR3 protein: CASSSWGVAGAKYNEQFF
CDR3 DNA: TGCGCCAGCAGCTCCTGGGGGGTAGCGGGGGCTAAATACAATGAGCAGTTCTTC

clone size: .
V gene: TRBV12-3/TRBV12-4
J gene: TRBJ1-1
D gene: .
CDR3 protein: CASSLSRFEAFF
CDR3 DNA: TGTGCCAGCAGTTTATCTCGGTTTGAAGCTTTCTTT

clone size: .
V gene: TRBV19
J gene: TRBJ2-1
D gene: TRBD2
CDR3 protein: CASRLGGSYNEQFF
CDR3 DNA: TGTGCCAGTAGGTTGGGGGGGTCCTACAATGAGCAGTTCTTC

clone size: .
V gene: TRBV6-5
J gene: TRBJ1-1
D gene: TRBD1
CDR3 protein: CASSYPGQGMTEAFF
CDR3 DNA: TGTGCCAGCAGCTACCCGGGACAGGGAATGACTGAAGCTTTCTTT

clone size: .
V gene: TRBV5-6
J gene: TRBJ2-7
D gene: TRBD2
CDR3 protein: CASSRGLAYEQYF
CDR3 DNA: TGTGCCAGCAGCCGCGGACTAGCATACGAGCAGTACTTC

clone size: .
V gene: TRBV5-1
J gene: TRBJ1-6
D gene: .
CDR3 protein: CASSPTGTLDSPLHF
CDR3 DNA: TGCGCCAGCAGCCCCACAGGTACATTGGATTCACCCCTCCACTTT

clone size: .
V gene: TRBV12-3/TRBV12-4
J gene: TRBJ1-4
D gene: .
CDR3 protein: CASSFDFEKLFF
CDR3 DNA: TGTGCCAGCAGTTTTGACTTTGAAAAACTGTTTTTT

clone size: .
V gene: TRBV12-3/TRBV12-4
J gene: TRBJ1-1
D gene: .
CDR3 protein: CATTPVANTEAFF
CDR3 DNA: TGTGCCACCACCCCAGTGGCGAACACTGAAGCTTTCTTT

clone size: .
V gene: TRBV7-9
J gene: TRBJ1-1
D gene: .
CDR3 protein: CASSGLNTEAFF
CDR3 DNA: TGTGCCAGCAGCGGGCTGAACACTGAAGCTTTCTTT

clone size: .
V gene: TRBV15
J gene: TRBJ2-1
D gene: TRBD2
CDR3 protein: CATSEGLAGLEQFF
CDR3 DNA: TGTGCCACCAGCGAGGGACTAGCGGGCCTTGAGCAGTTCTTC

clone size: .
V gene: TRBV24-1
J gene: TRBJ2-2
D gene: TRBD1
CDR3 protein: CATSMTGLELFF
CDR3 DNA: TGTGCCACCAGTATGACAGGGTTGGAGCTGTTTTTT

clone size: .
V gene: TRBV2
J gene: TRBJ1-2
D gene: .
CDR3 protein: CASSLTGGANYGYTF
CDR3 DNA: TGTGCCAGCAGTCTTACGGGAGGAGCTAACTATGGCTACACCTTC

clone size: .
V gene: TRBV27
J gene: TRBJ2-7
D gene: TRBD1
CDR3 protein: CASRRTGRRTYEQYF
CDR3 DNA: TGTGCCAGCAGACGGACAGGGAGAAGGACCTACGAGCAGTACTTC

clone size: .
V gene: TRBV7-2
J gene: TRBJ1-1
D gene: TRBD1
CDR3 protein: CASSLDREKAFF
CDR3 DNA: TGTGCCAGCAGCCTCGACAGGGAGAAGGCTTTCTTT

clone size: .
V gene: TRBV18
J gene: TRBJ1-2
D gene: .
CDR3 protein: CASSAADRYRIAGYTF
CDR3 DNA: TGTGCCAGCTCGGCGGCCGACCGTTACAGGATCGCTGGCTACACCTTC

clone size: .
V gene: TRBV7-2
J gene: TRBJ2-2
D gene: TRBD1
CDR3 protein: CASSLNRGHTGELFF
CDR3 DNA: TGTGCCAGCAGCTTAAACAGGGGGCACACCGGGGAGCTGTTTTTT

clone size: .
V gene: TRBV3-1/TRBV3-2
J gene: TRBJ2-2
D gene: .
CDR3 protein: CASSPPGGAPGELFF
CDR3 DNA: TGTGCCAGCAGCCCTCCCGGCGGGGCTCCCGGGGAGCTGTTTTTT

clone size: .
V gene: TRBV3-1/TRBV3-2
J gene: TRBJ1-1
D gene: .
CDR3 protein: CASSQDLGALNTEAFF
CDR3 DNA: TGTGCCAGCAGCCAAGATTTGGGGGCACTGAACACTGAAGCTTTCTTT

clone size: .
V gene: TRBV20-1
J gene: TRBJ2-7
D gene: TRBD1
CDR3 protein: CSASIGTGSFEQYF
CDR3 DNA: TGCAGTGCTAGTATTGGGACAGGGTCCTTCGAGCAGTACTTC

clone size: few
V gene: TRBV2
J gene: TRBJ1-6
D gene: TRBD1
CDR3 protein: CATTRTGIASPLHF
CDR3 DNA: TGTGCCACCACCCGGACAGGGATTGCTTCACCCCTCCACTTT

clone size: .
V gene: TRBV7-9
J gene: TRBJ1-2
D gene: .
CDR3 protein: CASSLGSLRGGYTF
CDR3 DNA: TGTGCCAGCAGCTTAGGCTCCCTTCGGGGTGGCTACACCTTC

clone size: .
V gene: TRBV5-1
J gene: TRBJ2-1
D gene: TRBD1
CDR3 protein: CASSLENWEGQGRNEQFF
CDR3 DNA: TGCGCCAGCAGCTTGGAGAACTGGGAGGGACAGGGGAGGAATGAGCAGTTCTTC

clone size: .
V gene: TRBV28
J gene: TRBJ2-4
D gene: .
CDR3 protein: CASSFRGMAKNIQYF
CDR3 DNA: TGTGCCAGCAGTTTCCGGGGTATGGCCAAAAACATTCAGTACTTC

clone size: .
V gene: TRBV5-1
J gene: TRBJ1-4
D gene: .
CDR3 protein: CASSYNPIGGRNEKLFF
CDR3 DNA: TGCGCCAGCAGCTACAACCCAATTGGGGGGAGGAATGAAAAACTGTTTTTT

clone size: .
V gene: TRBV5-5
J gene: TRBJ2-5
D gene: TRBD2
CDR3 protein: CASSSLAGGRETQYF
CDR3 DNA: TGTGCCAGCAGCTCCCTAGCGGGGGGGCGAGAGACCCAGTACTTC